The clone carrying this T cell receptor (beta chain) was recorded at least ten times. TCRdb processed the 5' RACE reads anew with MiXCR; each CDR3 protein has one entry. Of 350,000 to 450,000 distinct CDR3 sequences in the sample, around 18% are singletons; the top ten hold approximately 12%. This CDR3 has 15 residues. J lost 0 bases, V lost 4 bases, and 3 bases had no gene match. Per germline, CDR1 LGHNA and CDR2 YNFKEQ. This entry belongs to a study of identical twins. This sequence joins TRBV4-2 and TRBJ1-5, with 7 positions matching TRBD1. The sequence was collected from a man between 50 and 59 years old in good health. The sequenced material came from naive T cells sorted from blood. In DNA form, the CDR3 reads TGTGCCAGCAGCCTGGGACAGCTTAGCAATCAGCCCCAGCATTTT. Translating gives CASSLGQLSNQPQHF.